Listed here are 18 T cell receptor beta chains from one sample, sequenced in a study of blood T cell repertoires in COVID-19. Profiled with immunoSEQ multiplex PCR; TCRdb holds only in-frame clones, not every one. The repertoire holds around 270,000 clones, with around nine tenths as singletons. The sequenced sample consisted of peripheral blood. All receptors derive from a man younger than 45 with active or convalescent COVID-19.

The gene calls are TRBV5-6 and TRBJ1-6; TRBD1 might be the D (5 bases). The CDR3 contains 16 residues. Germline V gene lookup returns CDR1 SGHDT and CDR2 YYEEEE. V lost 0 bases and J 10 bases, leaving 17 bases between the germline ends. The CDR3 loop is CASSLADRGWGSPLHF. The CDR3 nucleotides read TGTGCCAGCAGCTTGGCCGATAGGGGATGGGGATCACCCCTCCACTTT.

This chain joins TRBV27 and TRBJ2-1; D might be TRBD1 (5 bases). The length of the CDR3 is 13 residues. V lost 5 bases to trimming and J lost 4 bases, with 9 bases between them. Germline values: CDR1 MNHEY, CDR2 SMNVEV (reference sequence). CDR3 residues: CASSPDRYNEQFF. CDR3 in DNA: TGTGCCAGCAGTCCTGACAGATACAATGAGCAGTTCTTC.

V and J are TRBV7-2 and TRBJ2-7; 8 nucleotides align to TRBD1. The CDR3 contains 15 residues. Trimming at V came to 1 base and at J to 3 bases, leaving 5 bases not matched to a gene. The germline V gene encodes CDR1 SGHTA and CDR2 FQGNSA. For the CDR3, the DNA is TGTGCCAGCAGCTTAGGGAACACAGGGGGCTACGAGCAGTACTTC. This gives the protein CASSLGNTGGYEQYF.

This sequence joins TRBV27 and TRBJ1-2; TRBD1 agrees at 12 bases. The germline gives CDR1 MNHEY, CDR2 SMNVEV (reference sequence). The CDR3 has 18 residues. J gave up 7 bases and V 5 bases, and 17 bases lay outside the gene matches. The CDR3 coding sequence is TGTGCCAGCAGTCTCCTCGGGGGGACAGGGGGCTCCGAGTCTGGCTACACCTTC. This encodes CASSLLGGTGGSESGYTF.

This chain connects TRBV29-1 to TRBJ2-3, with TRBD2 matching over 9 bases. CDR1 and CDR2 (germline): SQVTM, ANQGSEA. There are 16 residues in the CDR3. The ends lost 0 bases at V and 4 bases at J; junction bases unmatched: 8. The CDR3 sequence: CSVEDPGRGGPDTQYF. DNA of the CDR3: TGCAGCGTTGAAGATCCGGGGCGGGGGGGCCCAGATACGCAGTATTTT.

The chain employs TRBV12-3 or TRBV12-4 and TRBJ2-7; possible D gene TRBD1, 6 bases. Between the trimmed V and J ends, which lost 3 bases and 3 bases, there was a span of 6 bases. The CDR3 loop spans 12 amino acids. The DNA of the CDR3 is TGTGCCAGCAGTTTGGGACACTACGAGCAGTACTTC. Protein sequence: CASSLGHYEQYF.

The sample holds a few counts of this clone. At the DNA level, this CDR3 is encoded by other sequences in the same sample as well. CDR3 nucleotide sequence: TGTGCCAGCAGTGACAGCGGTTATGGCTACACCTTC. Translated, it gives CASSDSGYGYTF. J is TRBJ1-2 and V is TRBV2; unclear D gene. CDR1 is SNHLY, CDR2 FYNNEI, per germline. The CDR3 runs to 12 residues. Trimming stripped 3 bases from V and 5 bases from J, with 7 bases between.

CDR3 in amino acids: CASSQGGDEQYF. The CDR3 nucleotides are TGTGCTAGCTCCCAGGGGGGCGACGAGCAGTACTTC. V gene TRBV7-9 combines with J gene TRBJ2-7; TRBD1 is a possible D gene (7 bases). CDR3 length: 12 residues. Germline V gives CDR1 SEHNR, CDR2 FQNEAQ (reference sequence).

This clone was seen a handful of times. V usage is TRBV6-5 and J usage is TRBJ1-2; 7 bases are shared with TRBD1. CDR3 size: 13 residues. The V segment lost 9 bases and the J segment 4 bases; nucleotides outside the gene matches: 8. Germline values: CDR1 MNHEY, CDR2 SVGAGI. The CDR3, as DNA: TGTGCCAGTAGACAGGGTCCGTTCTATGGCTACACCTTC. Translating gives CASRQGPFYGYTF.

V and J are TRBV29-1 and TRBJ1-1; possible D gene TRBD1, 6 bases. Trimming pared 5 bases from V and 0 bases from J, leaving 13 bases between. This CDR3 contains 14 residues. Germline values: CDR1 SQVTM, CDR2 ANQGSEA. The chain's CDR3 is CSVRTANMNTEAFF. CDR3 coding DNA: TGCAGCGTTCGGACAGCCAACATGAACACTGAAGCTTTCTTT.

The V and J genes are TRBV30 and TRBJ2-7; 7 nucleotides match TRBD1. Germline CDR1 reads GTSNPN; CDR2 reads SVGIG (reference sequence). V was clipped by 4 bases and J by 5 bases; unmatched bases: 5. The CDR3 runs to 12 residues. The CDR3 DNA sequence: TGTGCCTGGAAAACCGACAGGGACGAGCAGTACTTC. It is translated as CAWKTDRDEQYF. Supplemented by reference TRBV30 and TRBJ2-7, the full variable domain reads SQTIHQWPATLVQPVGSPLSLECTVEGTSNPNLYWYRQAAGRGLQLLFYSVGIGQISSEVPQNLSASRPQDRQFILSSKKLLLSDSGFYLCAWKTDRDEQYFGPGTRLTVT.

The V and J genes are TRBV11-2 and TRBJ2-1; no clear D gene. Trimming shortened V by 6 bases and J by 6 bases, and 15 bases separated the two germline ends. The germline gives CDR1 SGHAT, CDR2 FQNNGV. CDR3 length equals 14 residues. The CDR3 region has the DNA TGTGCCAGCAGTGATCTAGTGGCCCGCAATGAGCAGTTCTTC. Residues: CASSDLVARNEQFF.

The CDR3 here is CASSRRDTGSYEQYF. The DNA of the CDR3 is TGTGCCAGCAGCAGACGAGACACCGGCTCCTACGAGCAGTACTTC. The chain is built from TRBV9 and TRBJ2-7; the D is unclear. From germline, CDR1 is SGDLS and CDR2 YYNGEE. V lost 4 bases and J 0 bases, leaving 14 bases between the germline ends. The CDR3 is made up of 15 amino acids. The full variable domain, completed using reference TRBV9 and TRBJ2-7, is DSGVTQTPKHLITATGQRVTLRCSPRSGDLSVYWYQQSLDQGLQFLIQYYNGEERAKGNILERFSAQQFPDLHSELNLSSLELGDSALYFCASSRRDTGSYEQYFGPGTRLTVT.

The genes are TRBV10-2 and TRBJ2-2; TRBD2 matches at 11 bases. CDR1 and CDR2 from the germline V gene are WSHSY and SAAADI. This CDR3 is built from 14 residues. V lost 8 bases and J lost 8; bases outside the gene matches: 7. The CDR3 sequence is CASGTSGGGGELFF. The CDR3 DNA reads TGCGCCAGCGGTACTAGCGGGGGTGGTGGGGAGCTGTTTTTT.

The J gene is TRBJ2-7, the V gene TRBV4-1, with D possibly TRBD2 on 6 matching bases. This CDR3 region has 13 residues. Germline CDR1 is MGHRA and CDR2 is YSYEKL. Trimming pared 3 bases from V and 3 bases from J, leaving 9 bases between. The CDR3 reads CASSQGLNYEQYF. The CDR3 region has the DNA TGCGCCAGCAGCCAGGGACTTAACTACGAGCAGTACTTC.

The chain couples TRBV18 to TRBJ1-1; D not resolved. V lost 2 bases and J lost 3, with 13 bases in between. The CDR3 contains 15 residues. The germline V gene has CDR1 KGHSH and CDR2 LQKENI. The CDR3 region is CASSPEGRRDTEAFF. In DNA form, the CDR3 reads TGTGCCAGCTCACCAGAAGGGAGGAGAGACACTGAAGCTTTCTTT.

Regarding this clone: One end of the junction is discordant with germline, which a read error may explain. The chain carries TRBV4-3 and TRBJ2-3, with D possibly matching TRBD2 (6 bases). CDR1 is LGHNA, CDR2 YSLEER, per germline. The CDR3 sequence is 12 residues long. The chain's CDR3 is CASSQSARELAF. The DNA for the CDR3 is TGCGCCAGCAGCCAAAGCGCCCGCGAACTAGCTTTT.

The genes are TRBV19 and TRBJ1-4, with D possibly being TRBD1 (6 bases). Germline V gene sequence: CDR1 LNHDA, CDR2 SQIVND (reference sequence). This CDR3 is 14 amino acids long. V lost 7 bases to trimming and J lost 8 bases, with 17 bases between them. In nucleotides, the CDR3 is TGTGCCAGTACCGAACCGGGACAATGGGAAAAACTGTTTTTT. It specifies CASTEPGQWEKLFF.